A selection of T cell receptor beta chains follows, all from one sample in a study of cytomegalovirus exposure and HLA in healthy donors. Libraries were prepared by immunoSEQ multiplex PCR; TCRdb keeps only in-frame clonotypes and omits some of them. The table records 150,000 to 180,000 clones, 60% to 80% of them present only once. Sequencing was carried out using PBMCs. The receptors were gathered from a man aged 25 to 40 in good health and CMV-seropositive. The CDR3 runs from the conserved cysteine through the conserved F or W. D genes are given only for firm matches. Size tells how often a clone was seen (once, few, many) or the class of an expanded clone, and some rows leave it out.

D: .
V: TRBV11-2
size: .
J: TRBJ2-7
DNA: TGTGCCAGCAGCTTAGCGGGAGCTGTAAACGAGCAGTACTTC
CDR3: CASSLAGAVNEQYF

D: TRBD2
V: TRBV9
size: .
J: TRBJ2-3
DNA: TGTGCCAGCAGCGGCAGGGCTGGCGGGAGTCCGTCAGATACGCAGTATTTT
CDR3: CASSGRAGGSPSDTQYF

D: .
V: TRBV5-4
size: .
J: TRBJ1-4
DNA: TGTGCCAGCAGCTTGGGTCCCGGGACACGGGGAGAGGATGAAAAACTGTTTTTT
CDR3: CASSLGPGTRGEDEKLFF

D: TRBD1
V: TRBV28
size: .
J: TRBJ1-2
DNA: TGTGCCAGCAGTACCGACAGGGAGTCGTATGGCTACACCTTC
CDR3: CASSTDRESYGYTF

D: .
V: TRBV6-6
size: .
J: TRBJ2-2
DNA: TGTGCCAGCAGTCAACCTACAGGGATGGGGGAGCTGTTTTTT
CDR3: CASSQPTGMGELFF

D: TRBD2
V: TRBV25-1
size: .
J: TRBJ2-2
DNA: TGTGCCAGCAGTGAACCCCGTAGCGGGAGGAAAGGGTCCGGGGAGCTGTTTTTT
CDR3: CASSEPRSGRKGSGELFF

D: .
V: TRBV9
size: once
J: TRBJ2-3
DNA: TGTGCCAGCAGCGGGAACAGCCACACAGATACGCAGTATTTT
CDR3: CASSGNSHTDTQYF

D: TRBD2
V: TRBV7-6
size: .
J: TRBJ2-3
DNA: TGTGCCAGCAGCCGACTAGCGAGCACTAGCACAGATACGCAGTATTTT
CDR3: CASSRLASTSTDTQYF

D: TRBD1
V: TRBV11-2
size: .
J: TRBJ1-1
DNA: TGTGCCAGCAGCCCTCCCGCCCCGGGACAGGGATTCATGAACACTGAAGCTTTCTTT
CDR3: CASSPPAPGQGFMNTEAFF

D: TRBD2
V: TRBV10-3
size: .
J: TRBJ2-1
DNA: TGTGCCATCAGCACTAGCGGGAGGGCCTCTGAGCAGTTCTTC
CDR3: CAISTSGRASEQFF

D: TRBD2
V: TRBV19
size: few
J: TRBJ2-2
DNA: TGTGCCAGTAGTTTATCGACGGGACTAGCGGGAGAGGGCGGGGAGCTGTTTTTT
CDR3: CASSLSTGLAGEGGELFF

D: TRBD2
V: TRBV9
size: .
J: TRBJ2-1
DNA: TGTGCCAGCAGCTTAGGGACTAGCTCCTACAATGAGCAGTTCTTC
CDR3: CASSLGTSSYNEQFF

D: .
V: TRBV27
size: .
J: TRBJ2-1
DNA: TGTGCCAGCAGTTCCCGCGGTCCGTACAATGAGCAGTTCTTC
CDR3: CASSSRGPYNEQFF

D: TRBD2
V: TRBV5-1
size: .
J: TRBJ2-2
DNA: TGCGCCAGCAGCTCACTAGCGGGAGTCCACGGGGAGCTGTTTTTT
CDR3: CASSSLAGVHGELFF

D: .
V: TRBV30
size: .
J: TRBJ1-2
DNA: TGTGCCTGGAGTGTACAATCTCTCCCCTATGGCTACACCTTC
CDR3: CAWSVQSLPYGYTF

D: TRBD1
V: TRBV6-1
size: .
J: TRBJ1-4
DNA: TGTGCCAGCAGTCCCCGGACAGGGGAAGTAGGAAAACTGTTTTTT
CDR3: CASSPRTGEVGKLFF

D: TRBD2
V: TRBV9
size: once
J: TRBJ2-1
DNA: TGTGCCAGCAGCGGTAGCGGGGATAACAATGAGCAGTTCTTC
CDR3: CASSGSGDNNEQFF

D: .
V: TRBV7-6
size: .
J: TRBJ2-1
DNA: TGTGCCAGCAGCCTAACTGGGAGCTCCCACAATGAGCAGTTCTTC
CDR3: CASSLTGSSHNEQFF

D: .
V: TRBV6-1
size: .
J: TRBJ1-3
DNA: TGTGCCAGCAGTGAATTTGCAGGGGACTATGGAAACACCATATATTTT
CDR3: CASSEFAGDYGNTIYF

D: .
V: TRBV28
size: .
J: TRBJ1-4
DNA: TGTGCCAGCAGCTCCGGAAGGAGGGAAAAACTGTTTTTT
CDR3: CASSSGRREKLFF

D: .
V: TRBV10-3
size: .
J: TRBJ2-7
DNA: TGTGCCACGGCTAGCTCCTACGAGCAGTACTTC
CDR3: CATASSYEQYF

D: TRBD1
V: TRBV7-2
size: .
J: TRBJ1-5
DNA: TGTGCCAGCAGCTGGGACAGGGGTGAGACTCAGCCCCAGCATTTT
CDR3: CASSWDRGETQPQHF

D: TRBD1
V: TRBV6-1
size: .
J: TRBJ2-1
DNA: TGTGCCAGCAGTGTGGACAGGGAGGACAATGAGCAGTTCTTC
CDR3: CASSVDREDNEQFF

D: TRBD2
V: TRBV10-1
size: few
J: TRBJ2-1
DNA: TGCGCCAGCAGTGAGTCCGGGAGGGCCCTCGATGAGCAGTTCTTC
CDR3: CASSESGRALDEQFF

D: TRBD1
V: TRBV30
size: once
J: TRBJ1-2
DNA: TGTGCCTGGAGTGTAGGACAGGGGGCTAACTATGGCTACACCTTC
CDR3: CAWSVGQGANYGYTF

D: TRBD2
V: TRBV11-1
size: .
J: TRBJ2-2
DNA: TGTGCCAGCAGCTTGGGGACTAGCGGATGGGGAACCGGGGAGCTGTTTTTT
CDR3: CASSLGTSGWGTGELFF

D: .
V: TRBV5-1
size: .
J: TRBJ1-1
DNA: TGCGCCAGCAGATACGATCCGTCGGGACAAATGAACACTGAAGCTTTCTTT
CDR3: CASRYDPSGQMNTEAFF

D: .
V: TRBV2
size: .
J: TRBJ2-7
DNA: TGTGCCAGCAGTGACTACGTCGAGCAGTACTTC
CDR3: CASSDYVEQYF

D: .
V: TRBV5-1
size: .
J: TRBJ1-4
DNA: TGCGCCAGCAGCTTGTTAGCTCAAGGTGAAAAACTGTTTTTT
CDR3: CASSLLAQGEKLFF

D: .
V: TRBV5-4
size: few
J: TRBJ1-1
DNA: TGTGCCAGCAGCTTCAGCGGGACAACCAACACTGAAGCTTTCTTT
CDR3: CASSFSGTTNTEAFF

D: TRBD1
V: TRBV29-1
size: .
J: TRBJ2-7
DNA: TGCAGCGGGACACAGGGGGGCGAGCAGTACTTC
CDR3: CSGTQGGEQYF

D: .
V: TRBV9
size: once
J: TRBJ2-2
DNA: TGTGCCAGCAGCTTCCAGTCGTCCGGGGAGCTGTTTTTT
CDR3: CASSFQSSGELFF

D: TRBD2
V: TRBV5-5
size: .
J: TRBJ2-7
DNA: TGTGCCAGCAGCTGGAGGACTAGCGGACTTTCCTACGAGCAGTACTTC
CDR3: CASSWRTSGLSYEQYF

D: .
V: TRBV29-1
size: .
J: TRBJ1-1
DNA: TGCAGCGTTGACTGGGGCGGTGGGACTGAAGCTTTCTTT
CDR3: CSVDWGGGTEAFF

D: TRBD2
V: TRBV9
size: .
J: TRBJ2-2
DNA: TGTGCCAGCGGGCCCGGGACTAGCAGTAACACCGGGGAGCTGTTTTTT
CDR3: CASGPGTSSNTGELFF

D: .
V: TRBV19
size: .
J: TRBJ2-7
DNA: TGTGCCAGTAGGGGATTCCAGGGGAGCTTGCGCGAGCAGTACTTC
CDR3: CASRGFQGSLREQYF

D: .
V: TRBV20-1
size: .
J: TRBJ2-7
DNA: TGCAGTGCTAGAGTATCCCTTTTGCAGTACTTC
CDR3: CSARVSLLQYF

D: TRBD1
V: TRBV27
size: .
J: TRBJ2-7
DNA: TGTGCCAGCAGTAGACTACCGGGACAGGCCTCCTACGAGCAGTACTTC
CDR3: CASSRLPGQASYEQYF

D: .
V: TRBV28
size: .
J: TRBJ2-6
DNA: TGTGCCAGCTTAGAGAGTGGGGCCAACGTCCTGACTTTC
CDR3: CASLESGANVLTF

D: .
V: TRBV5-4
size: .
J: TRBJ2-7
DNA: TGTGCCAGCAGCTCGCCAACAGAGAACTCCTACGAGCAGTACTTC
CDR3: CASSSPTENSYEQYF